This TCR beta chain was identified in a study of blood T cells in healthy people across ages. The CDR3 totals 14 residues. In germline, CDR1 is MNHEY, CDR2 SVGAGI. V was shortened by 3 bases and J by 11 bases, with 19 bases between the two germline ends. Primed by a sample-barcoded 5' primer and a J-beta primer mix, a second PCR proceeded for 7 to 11 cycles. Sequencing recovered at least 3 million CDR3-containing paired-end reads from each sample. TCRdb redid the calling of the 5' RACE reads with MiXCR, one entry per CDR3 protein. This table holds 1 million or so distinct CDR3 sequences, less than 25% found once. This sample also belongs to another study, concerning T cells of mothers and their children. As that report states: Samples were provided by three healthy Caucasian mothers and their six children. Per mother, over 9 million TCR beta CDR3 reads were obtained; per child, 2.5 million to 3.5 million.

The material sequenced was blood. The receptor's source is a girl aged 2 to 9 in good health. This chain uses TRBV6-5 with TRBJ1-1, with D tentatively TRBD1 (6 bases). CDR3: CASSYIAGGRGAFF. In nucleotides, the CDR3 is TGTGCCAGCAGTTATATAGCTGGGGGAAGGGGGGCTTTCTTT.